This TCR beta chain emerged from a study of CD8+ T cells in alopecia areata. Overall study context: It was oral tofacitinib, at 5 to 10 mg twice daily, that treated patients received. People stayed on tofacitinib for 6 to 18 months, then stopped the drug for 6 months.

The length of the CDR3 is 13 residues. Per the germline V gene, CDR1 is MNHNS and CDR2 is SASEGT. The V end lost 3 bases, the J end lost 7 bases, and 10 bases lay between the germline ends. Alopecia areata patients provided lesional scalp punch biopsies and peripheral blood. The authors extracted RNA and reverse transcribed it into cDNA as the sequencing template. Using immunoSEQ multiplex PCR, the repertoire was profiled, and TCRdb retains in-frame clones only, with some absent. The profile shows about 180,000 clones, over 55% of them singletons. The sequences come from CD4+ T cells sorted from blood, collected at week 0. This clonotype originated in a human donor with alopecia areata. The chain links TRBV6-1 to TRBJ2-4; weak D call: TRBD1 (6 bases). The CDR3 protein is CASSEHRANIQYF. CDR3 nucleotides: TGTGCCAGCAGTGAGCACAGGGCTAACATTCAGTACTTC.